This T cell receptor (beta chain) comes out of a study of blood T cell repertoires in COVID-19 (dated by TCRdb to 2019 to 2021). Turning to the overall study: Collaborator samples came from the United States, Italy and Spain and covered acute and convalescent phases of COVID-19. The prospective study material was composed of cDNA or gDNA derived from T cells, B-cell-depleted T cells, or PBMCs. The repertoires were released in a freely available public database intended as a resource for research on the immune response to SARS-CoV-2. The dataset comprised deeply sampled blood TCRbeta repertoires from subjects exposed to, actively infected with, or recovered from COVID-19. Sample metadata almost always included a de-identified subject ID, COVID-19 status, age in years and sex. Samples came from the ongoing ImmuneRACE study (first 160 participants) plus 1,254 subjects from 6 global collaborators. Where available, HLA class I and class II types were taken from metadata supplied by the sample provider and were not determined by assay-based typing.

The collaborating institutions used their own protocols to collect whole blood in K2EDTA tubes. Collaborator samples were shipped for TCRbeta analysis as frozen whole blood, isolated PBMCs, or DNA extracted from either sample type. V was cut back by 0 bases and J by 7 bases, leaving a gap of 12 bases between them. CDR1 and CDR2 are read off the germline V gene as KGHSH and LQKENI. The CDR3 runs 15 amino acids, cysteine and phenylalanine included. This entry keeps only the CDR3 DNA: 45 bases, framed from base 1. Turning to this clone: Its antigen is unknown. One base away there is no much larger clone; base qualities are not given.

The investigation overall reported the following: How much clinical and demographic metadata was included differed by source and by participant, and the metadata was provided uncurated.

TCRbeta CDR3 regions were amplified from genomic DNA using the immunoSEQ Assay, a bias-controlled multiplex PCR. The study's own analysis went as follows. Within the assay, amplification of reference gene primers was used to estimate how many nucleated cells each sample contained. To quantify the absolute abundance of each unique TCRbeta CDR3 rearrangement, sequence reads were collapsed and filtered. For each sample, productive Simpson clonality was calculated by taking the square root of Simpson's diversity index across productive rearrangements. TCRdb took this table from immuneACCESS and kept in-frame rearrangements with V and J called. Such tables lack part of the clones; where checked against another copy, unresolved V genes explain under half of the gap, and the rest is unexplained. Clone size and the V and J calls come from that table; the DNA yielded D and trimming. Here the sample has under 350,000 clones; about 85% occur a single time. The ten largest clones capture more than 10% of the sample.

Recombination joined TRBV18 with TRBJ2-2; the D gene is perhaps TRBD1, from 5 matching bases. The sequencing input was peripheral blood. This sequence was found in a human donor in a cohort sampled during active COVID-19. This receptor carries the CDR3 CASSPPRGAGGELFF. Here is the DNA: TGTGCCAGCTCACCACCAAGGGGCGCTGGCGGGGAGCTGTTTTTT.